This T cell receptor (beta chain) was recovered during a study of T cell changes during pregnancy in multiple sclerosis. Germline values: CDR1 LNHNV, CDR2 YYDKDF (reference sequence). Trimming stripped 0 bases from V and 4 bases from J, with 14 bases between. The CDR3 runs to 16 residues. Only in-frame clones appear in the TCRdb table, and some are missing; sequencing was by immunoSEQ multiplex PCR. The sample has fewer than 70,000 clones, about 88% seen once. The specimen comprised peripheral blood, sampled in the first trimester of pregnancy. The J gene is TRBJ2-3, the V gene TRBV15; tentatively, D is TRBD1 (5 bases). This TCR came from a female donor with multiple sclerosis, enrolled in a pregnancy study. In nucleotides, the CDR3 is TGTGCCACCAGCAGAGATAAAGGGGTGTCCGCAGATACGCAGTATTTT. This encodes CATSRDKGVSADTQYF.